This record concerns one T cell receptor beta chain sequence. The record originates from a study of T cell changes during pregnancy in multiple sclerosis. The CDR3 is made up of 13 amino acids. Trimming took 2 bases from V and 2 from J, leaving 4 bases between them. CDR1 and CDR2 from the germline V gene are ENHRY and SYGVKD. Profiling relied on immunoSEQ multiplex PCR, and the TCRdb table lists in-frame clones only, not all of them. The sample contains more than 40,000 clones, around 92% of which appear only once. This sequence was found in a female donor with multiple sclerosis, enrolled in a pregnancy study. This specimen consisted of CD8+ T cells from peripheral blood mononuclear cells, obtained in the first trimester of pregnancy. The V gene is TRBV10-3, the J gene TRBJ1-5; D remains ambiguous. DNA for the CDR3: TGTGCCATCAGTGAGCCAGGCAATCAGCCCCAGCATTTT. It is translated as CAISEPGNQPQHF.